The present TCR beta chain was sequenced within a study of identical twins (dated by TCRdb to 2016 to 2018). In terms of the full investigation: To test whether fetal clonotypes persist, the study used deep sequencing on TCR alpha and beta repertoires from monozygotic twins, unrelated adults of various ages, and cord blood. Replicate twin experiments were performed at different times using different library preparation protocols to rule out contamination. The study at large found these results: Compared with coincidental sharing between unrelated individuals, out-of-frame TCR alpha sequences shared between twins had an excess of sequences with low generation probability. A weaker excess of twin sharing was found in beta out-of-frame sequences because the signal-to-noise ratio was lowered by fewer shared sequences. Recombination models systematically underestimated out-of-frame TCR alpha sharing in monozygotic twins but agreed with sharing between unrelated individuals. Abundant cord blood beta clonotypes carried fewer insertions; young adult naive repertoires showed a weaker similar trend, while memory repertoires showed none. Because the same donors could not be followed over many years, the conclusions depended on cross-sectional statistical analysis. Zero-insertion analyses could be partly confounded by invariant T cells such as MAIT and iNKT, although diverse VJ usage argued against such confounding for most clonotypes.

All donors were healthy Caucasians. Three pairs of female monozygotic twins, all aged about 18 to 29 years, were included in the twin cohort. CD4+ and CD8+ T cell populations were isolated with positive isolation kits from Invitrogen. This clonotype occurred a few times. No antigen is known for it. No qualities accompany the bases; no much larger clone lies one base away. Library generation was performed with 5' RACE. Sequencing relied on an Illumina HiSeq 2000. Template switching added a universal primer binding site, and the final cDNA carried a unique molecular identifier that allowed TCR cDNA molecules to be counted accurately. Specific primers in the conserved constant-segment region were used to synthesize first-strand cDNA for TCR alpha and beta chains. To control for contamination, every cDNA library carried two barcodes: a SMART-Mk sample barcode plus Illumina barcodes. TruSeq adapter sequences along with Illumina sample barcodes were introduced in two successive PCR steps. The TCR alpha and beta cDNA libraries were sequenced on the Illumina HiSeq platform using custom primers. On the study's bioinformatics: MiGEC processed the raw reads to extract unique molecular identifiers, while MiXCR was used to determine the CDR3 positions. For each individual, recombination models were inferred using an EM algorithm with the repgenHMM and IGoR tools. The analysis of shared clonotypes was done with the tcR package in R, with sharing normalized by the product of cloneset sizes. Out-of-frame nonproductive sequences were analyzed to study raw recombination free of thymic and clonal selection effects. TCRdb cleaned the public reads at Q25 with fastp, built clones with MiXCR and kept in-frame beta chains. Each CDR3 protein appears once, grouped with its most common genes and DNA. The V and J calls follow TCRdb's processing rather than the paper's. This sample holds about 530,000 distinct CDR3 sequences; approximately 20% were observed only once. Together, the top ten hold approximately 0.49% of the sample.

CDR1 and CDR2 (MGHRA, YSYEKL) derive from the germline V gene. Trimming takes 4 bases off V and 2 bases off J; junction bases not matched to a gene: 5. The CDR3 has 16 amino acids, counting the end cysteine and phenylalanine. CDR3 DNA is the only sequence kept; it has 48 bases, read in frame from the first base. The data also belong to a second study, concerning yellow fever vaccine responses in identical twins. The second study's authors report: The T cell response to vaccination in identical twins was reported by the authors to appear partly convergent and partly personalized. The study precisely tracked vaccine-responding T cell clones in identical twins.

The chain joins TRBV4-1 to TRBJ1-4; the central 9 bases match TRBD1. Input material: CD4+ T cells sorted from blood. This TCR was recovered from a woman younger than 35 in good health. The sequenced DNA: TGCGCCAGCAGCCTTGGACAGGGGATCACTAATGAAAAACTGTTTTTT. Protein translation: CASSLGQGITNEKLFF.